This entry concerns a single TCR beta chain. The specificity of this receptor is unknown. Nothing much larger sits one base from this clone, and base qualities are not available. These data come from a study of shared clonotypes between healthy human individuals (TCRdb year 2020). About the full investigation: A couple of women and a few men aged 18 to 49 years were included in the cohort. Per donor, three plates each were used for CD4 naive and CD4 memory, two for CD8 naive, and one for CD8 memory. Blood TCR repertoires of five healthy adults were deeply sequenced to estimate repertoire size and the extent of clonotype sharing between individuals. Libraries were prepared and TCR repertoires were sequenced by different laboratories using diverse techniques, in order to increase sequencing depth and limit assay-specific biases. Leukapheresis yielded between about 0.94 and 8.9 billion PBMCs per donor.

Using the deep immunoSEQ assay, multiplex PCR amplified TCR CDR3 regions from genomic DNA. Extracted genomic DNA from each cell subset was spread evenly across all wells of several immunoSEQ 96-well plates, with each plate serving as a replicate. For sorted subsets, 200 to 250 ng genomic DNA, equal to some 30,000 T cell genomes, was loaded into each replicate PCR. Purified libraries were quantified with a Qubit 3.0 fluorometer, sized on a Bioanalyzer 2100, and re-quantified with the KAPA Library Quantification kit. Every immunoSEQ 96-well plate was sequenced on a dedicated single-read 150-cycle Illumina NextSeq 550 flow cell. In the authors' own workflow: Because the immunoSEQ output included only junctional sequences and no quality scores, the filtering could not be the same as the filtering used for full-length reads. Sequences were annotated with PyIR, a Python wrapper for IgBLAST v1.9, and V/J genes and CDR3 were assigned using IMGT germline references. Reads were removed for weak V/J assignments (E-value above 1e-6), missing CDR3, stop codons, out-of-frame junctions, or ambiguous translated residues. A V3J clonotype was defined by an identical inferred V gene, J gene, and CDR3 amino acid sequence. Percentage overlap between repertoires was computed as shared unique clonotypes divided by the size of the smaller repertoire. RTK rarefaction, the Chao1 estimator, and Recon v2.1 estimates of unobserved clonotypes were used to assess repertoire richness. Generation probabilities were computed with OLGA for all TCRbeta clonotypes obtained by the gDNA method from several donors. This is the immuneACCESS table as TCRdb keeps it, with only in-frame sequences that have V and J called. A part of the clones is gone; compared with another copy, unresolved V genes explain less than half, and the rest is unexplained. That table furnishes V, J and clone size, whereas the DNA furnished D and trimming. Across this sample there are about 340,000 clones, with 73% seen only once. The ten largest clonotypes hold roughly a tenth of the sample.

The donors were healthy, HIV-negative adults who had no recently reported acute infections or vaccinations. Only Caucasian adults living in Nashville, Tennessee, USA were represented among the donors. CD4+ T cells were enriched by magnetic negative selection, after which naive cells were positively selected on CD45RA and the negative fraction was taken as the memory subset. After blood collection by leukapheresis, PBMCs were isolated using Ficoll-Histopaque density gradient centrifugation and then cryopreserved in the vapor phase of liquid nitrogen. Purity and quantity of every magnetically sorted T cell population were checked by analytical flow cytometry. From each sorted fraction, genomic DNA was isolated and quantified by UV absorbance on a Nanodrop 2000c. For this chain, trimming is 0 bases at the V end and 3 bases at the J end, and the number of junction bases without a gene match is 3. Inclusive of the bounding cysteine and phenylalanine, the CDR3 is 15 residues long. The retained sequence is limited to the CDR3, 45 bases, with the frame set at the first base. CDR1 and CDR2, per the germline V gene, are SGHRS and YFSETQ.

Here is what the overall study found, with its caveats: Sharing across a few donors was observed for approximately 5% of naive CD4, 3% to 3.5% of naive CD8, 2% to 2.5% of memory CD4, and about 0.4% of memory CD8 clonotypes. Based on pairwise subsampling, the degree of clonotype sharing among donors was expected to be affected by sequencing depth. Rarefaction of sorted-subset datasets indicated incomplete sequencing despite the large sequencing depth. Naive subsets generally had larger estimated clonotype richness than memory subsets. Higher generation probabilities were observed for clonotypes shared by all four sorted-subset donors than for non-shared clonotypes. Sampling was limited to blood, and TCR repertoires in tissue likely differ from TCR repertoires in blood. The genetic and exposure-history diversity represented was limited by the small number of donors.

The sequence joins TRBV5-1 to TRBJ1-1; TRBD1 matches 9 bases in the middle. The receptor comes from a man aged 25-45 years in good health. Sequencing was carried out using memory CD4+ T cells sorted from blood. In the paper's terms, the cell subset or site label means: CD45RA-negative fraction. The CDR3 sequence is CASSLEDRGDTEAFF. In nucleotides, the sequence is TGCGCCAGCAGCTTGGAGGACAGGGGAGACACTGAAGCTTTCTTT.